The T cell receptor beta chain under discussion was sequenced for a study of early T cells in non-severe SARS-CoV-2 infection (dated by TCRdb to the early 2020s). Turning to the overall study: Because TCR sequencing relied on bulk RNA taken from unsorted whole blood, pairing of alpha and beta chains was not possible. Study-wide findings and limitations: VDJdb matching was skewed toward anti-spike CD8 responses and likely underestimated virus-specific expansions by missing private and CD4 specificities.

Reading from cysteine to phenylalanine, the CDR3 counts 15 amino acids. Only the CDR3 portion is preserved as DNA: 45 bases, with reading frame beginning at the first base. CDR1 and CDR2, per the germline V gene (reference sequence), are LNHDA and SQIVND. V is cut back by 5 bases and J by 0 bases, with 4 bases in the junction unmatched. This was a case-control study nested in a cohort of healthcare workers in London, UK, who had nasopharyngeal swab PCR tests and blood samples taken every week. Healthcare workers were recruited between 23 and 31 March 2020, during the week of the UK lockdown, and were followed weekly for up to about 15 weeks. This clonotype showed up many times. No cognate antigen has been identified for it. The sample holds no much larger clone one base away, and base qualities are not on file. Libraries were made using 5' RACE. The data were produced on a NextSeq 500. To correct for sequencing error and PCR bias, the TCR library protocol tagged individual cDNA molecules with unique molecular identifiers. Sequencing covered both TCR alpha and beta chains, and within each sample the abundances of alpha and beta sequences were tightly co-correlated. The authors' analysis ran thus. Decombinator V4 was used to annotate TCR sequences for V gene, J gene and CDR3. TCRs were defined as expanded if a significant change between any two time points was detected under a Poisson model with p below 0.0001. Abundances of TCRs were expressed as counts per million after normalisation to the total number of TCRs sequenced in each sample. TRAV1-2 paired with TRAJ12, TRAJ20 or TRAJ33 defined MAIT TCRs, while TRAV10 paired with TRAJ18 defined iNKT TCRs. VDJdb, accessed on 1 November 2021, was searched for TCRs annotated for CMV, EBV and SARS-CoV-2, and TCRs annotated for more than one antigen were excluded. In TCRdb, the public reads were trimmed at Q25 with fastp and aligned with MiXCR, with productive beta chains retained. Under each unique CDR3 protein, matching rows form one entry showing the most common genes and DNA. The V and J calls here are based on TCRdb, not the publication. This sample gives some 60,000 distinct CDR3 sequences in total; around an eighth of them show up just once. The ten most abundant clones make up around 1.5% of the sample.

The specimen was whole blood, collected at baseline. This TCR derives from an adult who was a healthcare worker with PCR-confirmed SARS-CoV-2 infection or an uninfected control (not recorded which). The chain is assembled from TRBV19 and TRBJ1-1, with 9 junctional bases fitting TRBD1. The CDR3 corresponds to CASSATGGMNTEAFF. The sequenced DNA is TGTGCCAGTAGTGCGACAGGGGGAATGAACACTGAAGCTTTCTTT.